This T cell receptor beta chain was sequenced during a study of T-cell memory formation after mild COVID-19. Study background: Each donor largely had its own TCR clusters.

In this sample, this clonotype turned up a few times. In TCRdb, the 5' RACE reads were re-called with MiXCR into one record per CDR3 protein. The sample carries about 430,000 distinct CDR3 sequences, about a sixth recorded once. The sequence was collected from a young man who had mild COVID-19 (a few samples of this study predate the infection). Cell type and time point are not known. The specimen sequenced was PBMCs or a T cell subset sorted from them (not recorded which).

Written as DNA, the CDR3 is TGCGCCAGCAGCCAAGTCGTGGACCCAGTTCGGGAAGCTTTCTTT. Translation: CASSQVVDPVREAFF. The chain recombines TRBV4-3 with TRBJ1-1; D is unclear. CDR1 and CDR2 from the germline V gene are LGHNA and YSLEER. V was shortened by 1 base and J by 8 bases, with 17 bases between the two germline ends. There are 15 residues in the CDR3.